This TCR beta chain was profiled in a study of Ad26.COV2.S vaccination and SARS-CoV-2 variants. Trimming took off 4 bases at V and 0 bases at J, with 13 bases between the two ends. The CDR3 runs to 16 residues. TCRdb's table, derived via immunoSEQ multiplex PCR, lists solely in-frame clones and lacks some. The repertoire holds about 350,000 clones, with around 90% as singletons. General observations from the study: In TCR breadth and depth analyses, total T cell responses may have been underestimated. Spike-specific CD8+ and CD4+ T cell responses reportedly showed substantial breadth after vaccination. Comparable non-spike TCR breadth was observed in vaccine and placebo recipients.

Only one count was recorded for this clone. Its antigen is not known. This clonotype was sampled from a human donor who had recovered from COVID-19. The rearrangement links TRBV23-1 to TRBJ1-3; no firm D call. TRBV23-1 belongs to the ORF category, with a function that is uncertain. Source: peripheral blood, taken after recovery from COVID-19. CDR3 nucleotides: TGCGCCAGCAGTCCAATTCAGGCCAGCTCTGGAAACACCATATATTTT. It translates to CASSPIQASSGNTIYF.